The sequence of this TCR beta chain was determined in a study of breast tumors, draining lymph nodes, adjacent tissues. The V gene's germline CDR1 is SGHNT and CDR2 YENEEA. The CDR3 contains 16 residues. J lost 5 bases, V lost 4 bases, and 11 bases had no gene match. Study results and limitations: Luminal-like breast cancer showed significantly higher tumor–nontumor repertoire similarity than basal-like. Tumor repertoires ranked between lymph nodes and nontumor tissue in diversity, with V and J gene preferences. Data fit most tumor T cells coming from lymph node, expanding in tumor. The lymph node origin of tumor T cells was framed as consistent with a hypothesis, not demonstrated.

TCRdb analysed the multiplex PCR reads with MiXCR anew, one entry per CDR3 protein. Among under 150,000 distinct CDR3 sequences listed, around 22% were seen once. Breast cancer patients provided tissue from their axillary draining lymph nodes. In its sample, this clonotype was seen many times. Its specificity is unknown. Sequences were obtained from axillary lymph node tissue. This clonotype was obtained from a female donor with breast cancer. Some clones in this sample may be carry-over from other donors' samples. This rearrangement joins TRBV11-3 to TRBJ2-5; the match to TRBD1 covers 9 bases. CDR3 protein: CASSYRTGDFGETQYF. CDR3 coding DNA: TGTGCCAGCAGCTACCGGACAGGGGATTTCGGGGAGACCCAGTACTTC.